The clone carrying this T cell receptor beta chain has ten or more counts. Antigen unknown. The data were taken from a study of T cells after posttransplantation cyclophosphamide. The study's findings and limits: TRB overlap between skin or GI tissue T cells and blood was limited. Recipient CMV seropositivity and CMV reactivation strongly tracked TRB clonality. Later blood repertoires were often dominated by clones from the donor CD8+ memory compartment.

Some clones are missing from TCRdb's copy, which holds only in-frame ones; the method was immunoSEQ multiplex PCR. There are approximately 39,000 clones in the sample, none observed a single time. The trim removed 4 bases at V and 4 bases at J, leaving 6 bases unmatched. CDR1 is SGHTA and CDR2 is FQGNSA in the germline V gene. This CDR3 spans 14 amino acids. This TCR was recovered from a man between 50 and 59 years old in good health, CMV-negative, and a related stem cell transplant donor. The chain joins TRBV7-2 to TRBJ1-2; 7 nucleotides match TRBD1. Sequenced input: PBMCs. CDR3 coding DNA: TGTGCCAGCAGCTCGCCGAGACAGGGCTATGGCTACACCTTC. It translates to CASSSPRQGYGYTF.